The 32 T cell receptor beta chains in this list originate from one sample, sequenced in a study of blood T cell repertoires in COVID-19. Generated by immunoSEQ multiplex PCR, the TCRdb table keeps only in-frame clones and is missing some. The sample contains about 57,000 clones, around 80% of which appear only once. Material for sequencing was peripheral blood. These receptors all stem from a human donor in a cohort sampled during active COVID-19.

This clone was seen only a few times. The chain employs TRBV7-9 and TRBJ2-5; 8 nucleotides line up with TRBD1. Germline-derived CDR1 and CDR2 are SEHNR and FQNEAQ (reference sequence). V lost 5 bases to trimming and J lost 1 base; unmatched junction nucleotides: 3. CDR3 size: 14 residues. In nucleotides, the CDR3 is TGTGCCAGCAGCACGACAGGGGCCCAAGAGACCCAGTACTTC. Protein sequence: CASSTTGAQETQYF.

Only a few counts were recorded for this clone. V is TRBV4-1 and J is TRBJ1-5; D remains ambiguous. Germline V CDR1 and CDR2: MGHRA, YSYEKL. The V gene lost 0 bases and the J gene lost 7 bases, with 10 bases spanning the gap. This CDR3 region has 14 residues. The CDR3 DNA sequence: TGCGCCAGCAGCCAAGAAGAGGGTTGGCAGCCCCAGCATTTT. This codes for CASSQEEGWQPQHF.

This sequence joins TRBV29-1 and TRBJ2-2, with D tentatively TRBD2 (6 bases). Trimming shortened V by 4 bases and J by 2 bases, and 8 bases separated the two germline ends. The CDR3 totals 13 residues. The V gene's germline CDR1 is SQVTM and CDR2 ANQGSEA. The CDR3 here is CSVAGSNTGELFF. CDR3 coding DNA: TGCAGCGTTGCCGGGAGTAACACCGGGGAGCTGTTTTTT.

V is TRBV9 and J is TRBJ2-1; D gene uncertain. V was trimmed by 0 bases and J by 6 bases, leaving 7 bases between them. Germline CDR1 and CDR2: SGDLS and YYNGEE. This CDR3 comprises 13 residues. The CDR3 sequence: CASSVDWSNEQFF. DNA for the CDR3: TGTGCCAGCAGCGTAGATTGGAGCAATGAGCAGTTCTTC.

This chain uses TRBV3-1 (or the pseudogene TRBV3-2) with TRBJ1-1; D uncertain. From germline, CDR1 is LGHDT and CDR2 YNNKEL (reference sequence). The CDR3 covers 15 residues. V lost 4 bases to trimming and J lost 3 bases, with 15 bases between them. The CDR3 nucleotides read TGTGCCAGCAGCCCGAGGTCCCAGAGGTACACTGAAGCTTTCTTT. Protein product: CASSPRSQRYTEAFF.

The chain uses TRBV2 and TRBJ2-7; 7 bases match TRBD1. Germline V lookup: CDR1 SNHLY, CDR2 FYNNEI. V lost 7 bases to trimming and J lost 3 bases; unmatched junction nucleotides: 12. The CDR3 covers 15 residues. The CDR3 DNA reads TGTGCCAGCACCAAAAGGGGGCTGAATTTCTACGAGCAGTACTTC. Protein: CASTKRGLNFYEQYF.

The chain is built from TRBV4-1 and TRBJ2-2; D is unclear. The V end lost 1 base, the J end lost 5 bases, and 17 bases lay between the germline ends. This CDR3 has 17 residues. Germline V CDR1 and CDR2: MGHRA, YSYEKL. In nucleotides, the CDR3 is TGCGCCAGCAGCCAAGCCCCCGCTGTGAGGCTTACCGGGGAGCTGTTTTTT. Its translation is CASSQAPAVRLTGELFF.

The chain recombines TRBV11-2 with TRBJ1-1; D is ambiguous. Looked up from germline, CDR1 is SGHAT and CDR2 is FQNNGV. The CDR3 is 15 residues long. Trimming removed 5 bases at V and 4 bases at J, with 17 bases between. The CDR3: CASSPSFMAATEAFF. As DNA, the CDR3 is TGTGCCAGCAGCCCCTCATTTATGGCTGCCACTGAAGCTTTCTTT.

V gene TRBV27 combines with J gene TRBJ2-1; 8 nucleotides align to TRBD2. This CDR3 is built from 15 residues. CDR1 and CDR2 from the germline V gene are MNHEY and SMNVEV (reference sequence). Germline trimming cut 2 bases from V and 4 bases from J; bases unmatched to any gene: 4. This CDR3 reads CASSLTSGNYNEQFF. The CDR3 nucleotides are TGTGCCAGCAGTTTAACTAGCGGAAATTACAATGAGCAGTTCTTC.

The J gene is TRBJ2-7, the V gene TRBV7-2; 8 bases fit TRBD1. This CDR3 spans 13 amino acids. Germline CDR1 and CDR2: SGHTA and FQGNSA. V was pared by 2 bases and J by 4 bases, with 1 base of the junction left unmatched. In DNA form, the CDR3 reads TGTGCCAGCAGCTTAAACAGGGGGTACGAGCAGTACTTC. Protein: CASSLNRGYEQYF.

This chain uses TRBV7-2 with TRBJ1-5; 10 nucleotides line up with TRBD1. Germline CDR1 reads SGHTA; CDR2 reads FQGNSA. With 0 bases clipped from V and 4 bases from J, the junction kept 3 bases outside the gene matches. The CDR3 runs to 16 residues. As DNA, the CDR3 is TGTGCCAGCAGCTTAGCCGGGACAGGGGTAAATCAGCCCCAGCATTTT. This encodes CASSLAGTGVNQPQHF.

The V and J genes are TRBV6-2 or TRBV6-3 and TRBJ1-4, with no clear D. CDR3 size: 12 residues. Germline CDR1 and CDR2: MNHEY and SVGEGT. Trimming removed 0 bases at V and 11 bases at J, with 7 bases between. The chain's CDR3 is CASSYSNRKLFF. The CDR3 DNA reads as TGTGCCAGCAGTTACTCGAACCGGAAACTGTTTTTT.

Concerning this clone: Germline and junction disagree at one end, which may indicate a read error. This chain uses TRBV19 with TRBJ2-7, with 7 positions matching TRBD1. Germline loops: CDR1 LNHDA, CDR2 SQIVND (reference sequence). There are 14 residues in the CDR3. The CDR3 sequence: CASSIGGPPYEQYF. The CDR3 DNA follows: TGTGCCAGTAGCATAGGGGGCCCCCCCTACGAGCAGTACTTC.

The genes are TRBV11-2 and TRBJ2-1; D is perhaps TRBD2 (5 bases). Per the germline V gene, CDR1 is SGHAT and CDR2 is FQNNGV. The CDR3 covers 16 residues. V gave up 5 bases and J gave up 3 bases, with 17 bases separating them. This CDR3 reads CASSLALRAIYNEQFF. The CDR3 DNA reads TGTGCCAGCAGCCTGGCCTTGCGGGCTATCTACAATGAGCAGTTCTTC.

The CDR3 nucleotides read TGTGCCAGCAGGGGAGGGGGGGAGGATGGCTACACCTTC. Amino acid sequence: CASRGGGEDGYTF. The chain employs TRBV6-5 and TRBJ1-2; D perhaps matches TRBD1 (6 bases). Germline values: CDR1 MNHEY, CDR2 SVGAGI. The CDR3 is made up of 13 amino acids. V was clipped by 6 bases and J by 6 bases, with 14 bases between them.

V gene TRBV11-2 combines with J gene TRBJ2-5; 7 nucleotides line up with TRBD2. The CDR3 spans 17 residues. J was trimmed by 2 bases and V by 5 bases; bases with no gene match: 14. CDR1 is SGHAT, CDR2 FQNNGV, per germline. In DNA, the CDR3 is TGTGCCAGCAGCCCCCCAGGGAGGGGAGGCCTTCAAGAGACCCAGTACTTC. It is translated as CASSPPGRGGLQETQYF.

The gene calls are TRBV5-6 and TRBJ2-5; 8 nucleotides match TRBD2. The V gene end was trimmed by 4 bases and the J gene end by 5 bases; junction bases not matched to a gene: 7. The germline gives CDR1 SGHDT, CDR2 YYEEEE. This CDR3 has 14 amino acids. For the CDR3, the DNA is TGTGCCAGCAGCCGTAGCGGGAATGGGGAGACCCAGTACTTC. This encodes CASSRSGNGETQYF.

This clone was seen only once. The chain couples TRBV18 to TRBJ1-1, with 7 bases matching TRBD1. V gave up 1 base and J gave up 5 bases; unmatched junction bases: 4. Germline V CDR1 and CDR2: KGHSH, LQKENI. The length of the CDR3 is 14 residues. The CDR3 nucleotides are TGTGCCAGCTCACCACAGACAGGGCGAACTGAAGCTTTCTTT. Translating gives CASSPQTGRTEAFF.

Here the CDR3 reads CASSNPTGTEAFF. The CDR3 DNA sequence: TGTGCCAGCAGTAACCCGACGGGGACTGAAGCTTTCTTT. This chain joins TRBV6-5 and TRBJ1-1; D gene unclear. The CDR3 is 13 amino acids. The V and J ends lost 5 bases and 5 bases respectively, with 12 bases between them. Germline V gene sequence: CDR1 MNHEY, CDR2 SVGAGI.

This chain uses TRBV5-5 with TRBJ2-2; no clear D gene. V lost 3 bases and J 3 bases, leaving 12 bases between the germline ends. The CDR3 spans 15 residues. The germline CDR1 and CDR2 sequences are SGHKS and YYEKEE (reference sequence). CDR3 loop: CASSWSPLDTGELFF. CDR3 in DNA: TGTGCCAGCAGCTGGAGTCCCCTAGACACCGGGGAGCTGTTTTTT.

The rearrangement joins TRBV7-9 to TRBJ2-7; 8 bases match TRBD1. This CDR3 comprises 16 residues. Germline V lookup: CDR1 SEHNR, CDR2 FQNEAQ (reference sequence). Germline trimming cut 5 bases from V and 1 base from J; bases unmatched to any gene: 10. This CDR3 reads CASSPGSGQGSYEQYF. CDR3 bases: TGTGCCAGCAGCCCCGGGTCAGGACAGGGTTCCTACGAGCAGTACTTC.

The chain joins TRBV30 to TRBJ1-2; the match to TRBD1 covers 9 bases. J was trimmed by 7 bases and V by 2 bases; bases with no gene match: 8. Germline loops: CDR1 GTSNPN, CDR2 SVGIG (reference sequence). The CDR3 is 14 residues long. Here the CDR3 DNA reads TGTGCCTGGAGTCGGGAGACAGGGGGTACTGGCTACACCTTC. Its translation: CAWSRETGGTGYTF.

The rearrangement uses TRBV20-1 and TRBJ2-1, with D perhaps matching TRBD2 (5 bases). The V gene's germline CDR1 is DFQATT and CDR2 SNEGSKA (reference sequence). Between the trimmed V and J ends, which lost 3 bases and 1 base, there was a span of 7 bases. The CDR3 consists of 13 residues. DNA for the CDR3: TGCAGTGCTAGTCGGGAATCCTACAATGAGCAGTTCTTC. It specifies CSASRESYNEQFF.

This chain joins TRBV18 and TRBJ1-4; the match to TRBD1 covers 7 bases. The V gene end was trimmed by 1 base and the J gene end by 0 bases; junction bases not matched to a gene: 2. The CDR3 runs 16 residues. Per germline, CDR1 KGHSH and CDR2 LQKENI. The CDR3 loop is CASSPLQGATNEKLFF. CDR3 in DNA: TGTGCCAGCTCACCACTCCAGGGGGCAACTAATGAAAAACTGTTTTTT.

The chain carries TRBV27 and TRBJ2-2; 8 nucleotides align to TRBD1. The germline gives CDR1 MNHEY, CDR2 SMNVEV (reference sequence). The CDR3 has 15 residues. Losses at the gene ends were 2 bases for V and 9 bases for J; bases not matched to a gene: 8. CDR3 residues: CASSLGTGRSRELFF. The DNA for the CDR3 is TGTGCCAGCAGTTTAGGGACAGGACGTAGCAGGGAGCTGTTTTTT.

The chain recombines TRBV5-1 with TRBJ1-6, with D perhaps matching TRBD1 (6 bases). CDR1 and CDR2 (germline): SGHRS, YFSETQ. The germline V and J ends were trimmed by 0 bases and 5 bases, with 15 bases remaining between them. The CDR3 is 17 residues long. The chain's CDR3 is CASSLGPQGFDNSPLHF. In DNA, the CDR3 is TGCGCCAGCAGCTTGGGGCCCCAGGGGTTTGATAATTCACCCCTCCACTTT. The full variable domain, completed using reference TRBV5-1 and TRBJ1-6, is KAGVTQTPRYLIKTRGQQVTLSCSPISGHRSVSWYQQTPGQGLQFLFEYFSETQRNKGNFPGRFSGRQFSNSRSEMNVSTLELGDSALYLCASSLGPQGFDNSPLHFGNGTRLTVT.

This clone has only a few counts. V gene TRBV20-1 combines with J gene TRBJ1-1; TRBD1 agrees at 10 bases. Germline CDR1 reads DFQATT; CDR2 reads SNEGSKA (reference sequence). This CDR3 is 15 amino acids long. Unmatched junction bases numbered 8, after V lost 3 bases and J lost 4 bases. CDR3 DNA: TGCAGTGCTAGTCCTGGGACAGGGGCGGTCACTGAAGCTTTCTTT. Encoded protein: CSASPGTGAVTEAFF.

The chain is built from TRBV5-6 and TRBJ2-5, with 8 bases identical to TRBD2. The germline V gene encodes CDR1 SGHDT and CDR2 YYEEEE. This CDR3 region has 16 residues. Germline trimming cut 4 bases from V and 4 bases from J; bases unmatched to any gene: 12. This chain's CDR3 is CASSPLYSGMGETQYF. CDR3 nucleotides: TGTGCCAGCAGCCCCCTATATAGCGGGATGGGAGAGACCCAGTACTTC.

In DNA form, the CDR3 reads TGTGCCAGCAGCTTGCGGGTAGTGGCGGGGCCCAATGAGCAGTTCTTC. It codes for CASSLRVVAGPNEQFF. The chain carries TRBV7-3 and TRBJ2-1, with D tentatively TRBD2 (6 bases). This CDR3 has 16 residues. Per the germline V gene, CDR1 is SGHTA and CDR2 is FQGTGA. V gave up 3 bases and J gave up 6 bases, with 18 bases separating them.

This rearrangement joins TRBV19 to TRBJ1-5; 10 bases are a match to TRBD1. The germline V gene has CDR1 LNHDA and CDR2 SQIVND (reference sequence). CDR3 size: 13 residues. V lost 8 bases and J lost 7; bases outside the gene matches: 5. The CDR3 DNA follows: TGTGCCAGTGGGGACAGGGGATACCAGCCCCAGCATTTT. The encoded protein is CASGDRGYQPQHF.

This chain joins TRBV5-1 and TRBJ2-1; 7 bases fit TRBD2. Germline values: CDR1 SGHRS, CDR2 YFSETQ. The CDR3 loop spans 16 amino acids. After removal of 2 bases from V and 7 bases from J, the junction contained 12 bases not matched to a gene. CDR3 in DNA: TGCGCCAGCAGCTTCAACGGGGCAGACGGGGGGAATGAGCAGTTCTTC. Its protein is CASSFNGADGGNEQFF.

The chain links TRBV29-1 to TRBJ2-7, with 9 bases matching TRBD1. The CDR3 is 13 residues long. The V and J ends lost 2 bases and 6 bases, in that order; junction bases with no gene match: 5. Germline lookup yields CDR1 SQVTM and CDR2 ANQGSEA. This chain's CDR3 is CSVERTGVGEQYF. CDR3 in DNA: TGCAGCGTTGAAAGGACAGGGGTAGGCGAGCAGTACTTC.